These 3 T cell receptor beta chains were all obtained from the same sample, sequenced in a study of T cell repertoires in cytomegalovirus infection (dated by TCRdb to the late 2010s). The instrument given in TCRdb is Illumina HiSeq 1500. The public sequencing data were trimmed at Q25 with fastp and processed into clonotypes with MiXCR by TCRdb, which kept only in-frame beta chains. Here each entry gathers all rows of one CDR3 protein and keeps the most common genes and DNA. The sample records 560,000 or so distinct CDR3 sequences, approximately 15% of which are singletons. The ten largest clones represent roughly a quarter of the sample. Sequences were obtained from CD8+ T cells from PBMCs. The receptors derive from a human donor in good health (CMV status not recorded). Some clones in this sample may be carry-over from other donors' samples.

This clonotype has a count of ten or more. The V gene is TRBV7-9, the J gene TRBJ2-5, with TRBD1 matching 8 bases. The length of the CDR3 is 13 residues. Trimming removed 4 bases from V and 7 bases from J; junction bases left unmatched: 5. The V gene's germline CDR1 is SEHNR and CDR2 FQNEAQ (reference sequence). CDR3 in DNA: TGTGCCAGCAGCTCCCGGGACAGGCCGACCCAGTACTTC. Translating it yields CASSSRDRPTQYF.

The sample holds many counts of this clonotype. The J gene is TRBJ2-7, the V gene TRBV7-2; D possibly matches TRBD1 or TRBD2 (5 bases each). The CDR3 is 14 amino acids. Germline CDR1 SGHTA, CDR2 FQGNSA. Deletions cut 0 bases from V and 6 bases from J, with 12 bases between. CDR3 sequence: CASSLAEGKVEQYF. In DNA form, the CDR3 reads TGTGCCAGCAGCTTAGCAGAGGGGAAGGTCGAGCAGTACTTC. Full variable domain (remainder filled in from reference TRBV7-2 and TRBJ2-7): GAGVSQSPSNKVTEKGKDVELRCDPISGHTALYWYRQSLGQGLEFLIYFQGNSAPDKSGLPSDRFSAERTGGSVSTLTIQRTQQEDSAVYLCASSLAEGKVEQYFGPGTRLTVT.

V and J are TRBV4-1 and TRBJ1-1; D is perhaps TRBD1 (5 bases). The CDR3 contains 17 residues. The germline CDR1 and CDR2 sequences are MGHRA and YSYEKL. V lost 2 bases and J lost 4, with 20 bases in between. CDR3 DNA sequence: TGCGCCAGCAGCCAACAATCAAGCAGGGTTTTGGGCACTGAAGCTTTCTTT. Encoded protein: CASSQQSSRVLGTEAFF.